What follows are 8 T cell receptor beta chains derived from one specimen sequenced in a study of blood T cells in healthy people across ages. Together with a sample-barcoded 5' primer, a J-beta primer mix was included in a second PCR lasting about 6 to 11 cycles. TCRdb reprocessed the 5' RACE reads via MiXCR and lists one record per CDR3 protein. The sample shows roughly 680,000 distinct CDR3 sequences, 45% to 50% of them seen only once. The sample comprised blood. The receptor set was obtained from a woman between 55 and 75 years old in good health.

The V call is TRBV20-1, the J call TRBJ2-5; TRBD1 matches 9 bases. Germline lookup yields CDR1 DFQATT and CDR2 SNEGSKA (reference sequence). CDR3 length equals 15 residues. The J segment lost 4 bases and the V segment lost 4 bases, leaving 10 bases of the junction unmatched. CDR3 amino acids: CSATIDRGLGETQYF. In nucleotides, the CDR3 is TGCAGTGCTACAATTGACAGGGGGTTGGGAGAGACCCAGTACTTC.

V usage is TRBV10-3 and J usage is TRBJ2-5, with TRBD2 matching over 8 bases. The J segment lost 5 bases and the V segment lost 9 bases, leaving 8 bases of the junction unmatched. Germline CDR1 ENHRY, CDR2 SYGVKD. The CDR3 is 13 residues long. CDR3 sequence: CAIQAGEEETQYF. As DNA, the CDR3 is TGTGCCATTCAAGCGGGAGAGGAGGAGACCCAGTACTTC.

A few counts support this clonotype. The rearrangement links TRBV2 to TRBJ2-5; D possibly corresponds to TRBD2 (6 bases). With 2 bases removed from V and 8 bases from J, the gap between germline ends came to 12 bases. The CDR3 has 13 residues. CDR1 and CDR2 (germline): SNHLY, FYNNEI. CDR3 sequence: CASSESPTSTQYF. CDR3 nucleotides: TGTGCCAGCAGTGAAAGTCCGACTAGTACCCAGTACTTC.

The chain has TRBV5-1 and TRBJ1-2, with 10 bases aligning to TRBD1. Germline values: CDR1 SGHRS, CDR2 YFSETQ. V lost 0 bases and J lost 6; bases outside the gene matches: 5. There are 15 residues in the CDR3. In nucleotides, the CDR3 is TGCGCCAGCAGCTTGGAGGGACAGGGGATCGATGGCTACACCTTC. Its protein is CASSLEGQGIDGYTF.

This clonotype has only a few counts. V and J are TRBV20-1 and TRBJ1-2; the D gene is possibly TRBD1 (6 bases). The CDR3 sequence is 15 residues long. Trimming cost V 0 bases and J 2 bases, with 13 bases left between them. CDR1 is DFQATT and CDR2 is SNEGSKA in the germline V gene (reference sequence). The CDR3: CSARELGQGNYGYTF. The DNA of the CDR3 is TGCAGTGCTAGAGAGTTGGGGCAGGGGAACTATGGCTACACCTTC.

Turning to this clonotype: The germline gene is not matched at one end of the junction; a read error may be the cause. The chain has TRBV7-2 and TRBJ2-3, with 10 bases aligning to TRBD2. CDR3 length: 15 residues. Germline V gene sequence: CDR1 SGHTA, CDR2 FQGNSA. The DNA of the CDR3 is TGTGCCAGCAGCTTAGGTCTAGCGGGAGCAGATACGCGGTATTTT. This encodes CASSLGLAGADTRYF.

This clonotype was observed a few times. The chain joins TRBV5-1 to TRBJ2-4; D ambiguous. Deletions cut 1 base from V and 5 bases from J, with 13 bases between. This CDR3 is 15 amino acids long. Germline-derived CDR1 and CDR2 are SGHRS and YFSETQ. CDR3 residues: CASSLLSKGQNIQYF. Here the CDR3 DNA reads TGCGCCAGCAGCTTGCTTAGCAAGGGCCAAAACATTCAGTACTTC.

This chain connects TRBV6-1 to TRBJ2-1; D may be TRBD2 (6 bases). The V end was cut by 5 bases, the J end by 2 bases, with 13 bases between. Germline values: CDR1 MNHNS, CDR2 SASEGT. The CDR3 has 15 residues. CDR3: CASSSLGGAYNEQFF. CDR3 in DNA: TGTGCCAGCAGTTCCTTGGGAGGAGCCTACAATGAGCAGTTCTTC.